This passage covers 15 T cell receptor beta chains from one sample sequenced in a study of blood T cell repertoires in COVID-19 (dated by TCRdb to the early 2020s). The receptor library was made with the immunoSEQ multiplex PCR assay. TCRdb re-hosts the immuneACCESS table, in-frame sequences only. Its copies lack some clones; in the studies checked, an unresolved V gene accounts for under half of them, and the cause for the rest is not known. For this sample there are around 140,000 clones; 84% appear just once. The ten largest clones add up to approximately 4% of the sample. The specimen sequenced was PBMCs or T cells enriched from blood (not recorded which). Every receptor here comes from a man aged 45 to 65 in a cohort exposed to, infected with or recovered from COVID-19 (not recorded which).

The sample holds one count of this clone. The chain employs TRBV6-6 and TRBJ2-7, with a possible D match to TRBD2 (6 bases). V was clipped by 7 bases and J by 0 bases, with 13 bases between them. Germline CDR1 and CDR2: MNHNY and SVGAGI (reference sequence). The CDR3 runs to 14 residues. The CDR3 sequence is CASMGRGNSYEQYF. In nucleotides, the CDR3 is TGTGCCAGCATGGGTCGCGGGAACTCCTACGAGCAGTACTTC.

CDR3 bases: TGTGCCAGCTCTTGGGACAGCTACTCTGGAAACACCATATATTTT. Protein: CASSWDSYSGNTIYF. This chain connects TRBV18 to TRBJ1-3; 7 positions match TRBD1. Looked up from germline, CDR1 is KGHSH and CDR2 is LQKENI. With 6 bases clipped from V and 0 bases from J, the junction kept 5 bases outside the gene matches. The CDR3 loop spans 15 amino acids.

This chain links TRBV5-1 with TRBJ2-7; weak D call: TRBD1 (6 bases). The CDR3 spans 14 residues. With 7 bases removed from V and 6 bases from J, the gap between germline ends came to 20 bases. From germline, CDR1 is SGHRS and CDR2 YFSETQ. The CDR3 spells CASASTGFEFEQYF. CDR3 nucleotides: TGCGCCAGCGCGTCTACAGGGTTTGAGTTCGAGCAGTACTTC.

This sequence joins TRBV20-1 and TRBJ2-5; D gene unclear. Germline V gives CDR1 DFQATT, CDR2 SNEGSKA (reference sequence). Trimming stripped 0 bases from V and 10 bases from J, with 9 bases between. This CDR3 comprises 11 residues. The CDR3 bases are TGCAGTGCTAGAGATCAGGTTAGCCAGTACTTC. Translated, it gives CSARDQVSQYF.

This chain uses TRBV5-1 with TRBJ2-1, with D unclear. V lost 4 bases to trimming and J lost 0 bases, with 8 bases between them. Per the germline V gene, CDR1 is SGHRS and CDR2 is YFSETQ. The CDR3 extends over 14 amino acids. The CDR3 coding sequence is TGCGCCAGCAGCCGACTGAGCTCCTACAATGAGCAGTTCTTC. As protein: CASSRLSSYNEQFF.

The chain combines TRBV6-6 with TRBJ1-2; TRBD1 matches at 7 bases. V shed 7 bases and J 7 bases; nucleotides not matched to a gene: 6. CDR3 length: 12 residues. Germline CDR1 MNHNY, CDR2 SVGAGI (reference sequence). The CDR3 reads CASKAGGRGYTF. CDR3 nucleotide sequence: TGTGCCAGCAAAGCAGGGGGTCGTGGCTACACCTTC.

The genes are TRBV10-3 and TRBJ2-1; D is uncertain. CDR3 size: 13 residues. Between the trimmed V and J ends, which lost 3 bases and 8 bases, there was a span of 11 bases. CDR1 and CDR2 from the germline V gene are ENHRY and SYGVKD. Written as DNA, the CDR3 is TGTGCCATCAGTGAACGAGCCCGAGATGAGCAGTTCTTC. It is translated as CAISERARDEQFF.

This clone was recorded at least ten times. The V call is TRBV28, the J call TRBJ1-5; maybe TRBD1 (6 bases). CDR1 is MDHEN, CDR2 SYDVKM, per germline. This CDR3 has 16 residues. With 6 bases removed from V and 0 bases from J, the gap between germline ends came to 15 bases. The CDR3 protein is CASRTGGRYSNQPQHF. CDR3 in DNA: TGTGCCAGCAGGACAGGAGGCAGATATAGCAATCAGCCCCAGCATTTT.

This rearrangement joins TRBV28 to TRBJ1-3, with a weak D call TRBD1 (5 bases). Germline V gene lookup returns CDR1 MDHEN and CDR2 SYDVKM. Trimming took off 5 bases at V and 0 bases at J, with 8 bases between the two ends. The CDR3 is 14 residues long. The CDR3 sequence is CASSPGGSGNTIYF. CDR3 DNA sequence: TGTGCCAGCAGTCCGGGGGGCTCTGGAAACACCATATATTTT.

The gene calls are TRBV19 and TRBJ2-5; 13 bases line up with TRBD2. After removal of 0 bases from V and 2 bases from J, the junction contained 0 bases not matched to a gene. The CDR3 extends over 16 amino acids. Germline values: CDR1 LNHDA, CDR2 SQIVND (reference sequence). CDR3 bases: TGTGCCAGTAGTATAGAACTAGCGGGGGGGCAAGAGACCCAGTACTTC. Its protein product is CASSIELAGGQETQYF.

The rearrangement joins TRBV2 to TRBJ1-1; TRBD1 aligns across 12 bases. V was clipped by 9 bases and J by 10 bases; unmatched bases: 12. Germline values: CDR1 SNHLY, CDR2 FYNNEI. CDR3 length: 14 residues. The CDR3 DNA reads TGTGCCAGTAGGGGTTTAGGGACAGGGGGCCGAGCTTTCTTT. It specifies CASRGLGTGGRAFF.

CDR3 in amino acids: CASSPGTTYGANVLTF. CDR3 nucleotide sequence: TGTGCCAGCAGCCCCGGGACAACCTATGGGGCCAACGTCCTGACTTTC. The gene calls are TRBV7-6 and TRBJ2-6, with D perhaps TRBD1 (6 bases). CDR1 SGHVS and CDR2 FNYEAQ come from the germline V gene. The CDR3 contains 16 residues. The V end lost 5 bases, the J end lost 3 bases, and 14 bases lay between the germline ends.

The chain recombines TRBV6-4 with TRBJ2-1; TRBD2 matches 8 bases. Per germline, CDR1 MRHNA and CDR2 SNTAGT. This CDR3 region has 15 residues. V lost 5 bases and J lost 4; bases outside the gene matches: 7. CDR3 sequence (DNA): TGTGCCAGCAGTTCCGGTAGCGGGGCGTACAATGAGCAGTTCTTC. As protein: CASSSGSGAYNEQFF.

V is TRBV6-5 and J is TRBJ2-7; D is perhaps TRBD2 (5 bases). The CDR3 has 13 amino acids. Trimming cost V 6 bases and J 6 bases, with 15 bases left between them. Germline V gene data show CDR1 as MNHEY and CDR2 as SVGAGI. The CDR3 sequence: CASRRGLLGEQYF. Written as DNA, the CDR3 is TGTGCCAGCAGACGTGGACTCCTCGGCGAGCAGTACTTC.

This clone has just a few counts. The chain employs TRBV27 and TRBJ2-7; 10 positions match TRBD1. The CDR3 runs 13 residues. V shed 6 bases and J 4 bases; nucleotides not matched to a gene: 3. Germline V lookup: CDR1 MNHEY, CDR2 SMNVEV (reference sequence). CDR3 sequence (DNA): TGTGCCAGCAGATGGACAGGGGGATACGAGCAGTACTTC. It is translated as CASRWTGGYEQYF.